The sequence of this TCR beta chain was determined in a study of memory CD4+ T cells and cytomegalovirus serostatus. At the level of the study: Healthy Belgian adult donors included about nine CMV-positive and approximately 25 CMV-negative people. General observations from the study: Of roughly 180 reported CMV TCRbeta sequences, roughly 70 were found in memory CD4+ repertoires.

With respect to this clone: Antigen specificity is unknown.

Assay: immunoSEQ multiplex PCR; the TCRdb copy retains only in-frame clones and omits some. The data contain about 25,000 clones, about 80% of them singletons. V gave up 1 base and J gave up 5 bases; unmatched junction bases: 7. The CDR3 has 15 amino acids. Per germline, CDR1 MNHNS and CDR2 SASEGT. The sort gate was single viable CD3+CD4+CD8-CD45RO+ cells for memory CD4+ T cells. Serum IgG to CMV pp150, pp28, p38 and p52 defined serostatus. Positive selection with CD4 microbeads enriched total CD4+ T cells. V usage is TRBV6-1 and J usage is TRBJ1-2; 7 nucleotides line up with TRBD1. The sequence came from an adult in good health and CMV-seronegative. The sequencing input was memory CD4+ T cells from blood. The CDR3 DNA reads TGTGCCAGCAGTGAAGGGGGGCAGGGGGTATATGGCTACACCTTC. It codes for CASSEGGQGVYGYTF.